This is a list of T cell receptor beta chains from one sample in a study of blood T cell repertoires in COVID-19. The repertoire was sequenced with immunoSEQ multiplex PCR; TCRdb's copy has only in-frame clones and lacks some. The table shows over 150,000 clones, with just under 90% occurring only once. Material for sequencing was peripheral blood. The receptors derive from a woman aged 70 to 79 with COVID-19, enrolled during active disease. CDR3s include the opening cysteine and the closing phenylalanine or tryptophan. The D gene is left open where the match is weak. Size values are once, few and many counts, or a class for expanded clones, and some rows have none.

D | J | V | size | DNA | CDR3
NA | TRBJ2-7 | TRBV9 | NA | TGTGCCAGCAGCGGAGCGGGCTACGAGCAGTACTTC | CASSGAGYEQYF
TRBD2 | TRBJ2-1 | TRBV7-3 | NA | TGTGCCAGCAGCTTAGGACTAGCGGGGGGGTATGAGCAGTTCTTC | CASSLGLAGGYEQFF
NA | TRBJ2-7 | TRBV20-1 | NA | TGCAGTGCTAGTGCCGTGGGCTACCCCTCCTACGAGCAGTACTTC | CSASAVGYPSYEQYF
TRBD2 | TRBJ2-5 | TRBV5-1 | once | TGCGCCAGCAGCCCCCGCGGGGGGCTCAAATCGAAAGAGACCCAGTACTTC | CASSPRGGLKSKETQYF
NA | TRBJ2-1 | TRBV6-5 | NA | TGTGCCAGCAGTTACAGGGACATCGCCTACAATGAGCAGTTCTTC | CASSYRDIAYNEQFF
TRBD1 | TRBJ1-6 | TRBV2 | NA | TGTGCCAGCAGTTTCGACAGGGTAGACTCACCCCTCCACTTT | CASSFDRVDSPLHF
NA | TRBJ1-1 | TRBV28 | NA | TGTGCCAGCAGTATCCACAGGGTAACTGAAGCTTTCTTT | CASSIHRVTEAFF
NA | TRBJ1-4 | TRBV29-1 | NA | TGCGGCGGCAGATATAATGAAAAACTGTTTTTT | CGGRYNEKLFF
NA | TRBJ1-4 | TRBV3-1/TRBV3-2 | NA | TGTGCCAGCAGCCCGGGGGGTGAAGGAAAACTGTTTTTT | CASSPGGEGKLFF
TRBD1 | TRBJ1-5 | TRBV7-2 | NA | TGTGCCAGCAGCTTCGGAGGGACAGGGGTGGGGCAGCCCCAGCATTTT | CASSFGGTGVGQPQHF
TRBD1 | TRBJ1-1 | TRBV7-9 | once | TGTGCCAGCAGCCACGACAGGGTTGGGGTTTGGAACACTGAAGCTTTCTTT | CASSHDRVGVWNTEAFF
NA | TRBJ1-6 | TRBV3-1/TRBV3-2 | NA | TGTGCCAGCAGCCCCTTAAATTCACCCCTCCACTTT | CASSPLNSPLHF
NA | TRBJ1-1 | TRBV19 | NA | TGTGCCAGTAGTGATCGAGGAAGGGGTAACACTGAAGCTTTCTTT | CASSDRGRGNTEAFF
NA | TRBJ1-1 | TRBV24-1 | once | TGTGCCACCAGTGATCGATACGCTACAGGGAAAGCTTTCTTT | CATSDRYATGKAFF
TRBD1 | TRBJ1-5 | TRBV6-5 | NA | TGTGCCAGCAGCCGCGGACAGGGGGGAGAACAGCCCCAGCATTTT | CASSRGQGGEQPQHF
NA | TRBJ2-4 | TRBV7-9 | NA | TGTGCCAGCAGCTTAGGGGGAGAGAGCAAAAACATTCAGTACTTC | CASSLGGESKNIQYF